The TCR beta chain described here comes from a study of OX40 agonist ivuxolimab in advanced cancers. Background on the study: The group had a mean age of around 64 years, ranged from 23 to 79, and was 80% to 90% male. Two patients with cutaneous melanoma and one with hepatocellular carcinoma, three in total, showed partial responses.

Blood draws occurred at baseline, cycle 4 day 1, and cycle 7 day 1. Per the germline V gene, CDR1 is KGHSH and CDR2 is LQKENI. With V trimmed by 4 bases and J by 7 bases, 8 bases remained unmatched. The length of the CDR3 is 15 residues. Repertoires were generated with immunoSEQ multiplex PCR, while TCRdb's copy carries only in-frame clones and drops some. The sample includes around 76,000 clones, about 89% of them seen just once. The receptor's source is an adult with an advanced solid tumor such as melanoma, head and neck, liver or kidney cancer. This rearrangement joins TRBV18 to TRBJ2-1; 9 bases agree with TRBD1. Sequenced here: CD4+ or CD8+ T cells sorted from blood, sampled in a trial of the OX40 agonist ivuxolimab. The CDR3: CASSQIGTGINEQFF. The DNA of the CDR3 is TGTGCCAGCTCACAAATCGGGACAGGGATTAATGAGCAGTTCTTC.